The subject of this entry is one TCR beta chain. Its specificity is unknown. Clones were sequenced by immunoSEQ multiplex PCR, and TCRdb holds only the in-frame ones, with some missing. Of about 120,000 clones listed, 70% to 90% are singletons. V lost 0 bases to trimming and J lost 3 bases, with 11 bases between them. The CDR3 spans 15 residues. Per germline, CDR1 LNHNV and CDR2 YYDKDF (reference sequence). This record belongs to a study of T cell responses to AZD1222 COVID-19 vaccine. Study results and caveats: Increased Spike-specific TCR breadth and depth were observed after two AZD1222 doses.

The chain carries TRBV15 and TRBJ1-2; D remains unclear. Sequenced here: peripheral blood, sampled on day 0 of AZD1222 vaccination. The receptor's source is an adult in good health. The DNA of the CDR3 is TGTGCCACCAGCAGAGATCGACCGCGCGACTATGGCTACACCTTC. Amino acids: CATSRDRPRDYGYTF.